This paragraph reports one TCR beta chain. The germline V gene encodes CDR1 SGHRS and CDR2 YFSETQ. The V end was cut by 2 bases, the J end by 0 bases, with 11 bases between. This CDR3 comprises 15 residues. TCRdb re-analysed the 5' RACE reads in MiXCR, keeping a single row per CDR3 protein. In the table there are about 210,000 distinct CDR3 sequences, about 10% of which are singletons. The data belong to a study of T-cell memory formation after mild COVID-19. This chain joins TRBV5-1 and TRBJ1-2, with D possibly matching TRBD1 (6 bases). The source is a young man who had mild COVID-19 (a few samples of this study predate the infection). Cell type and time point are not known. The sample was PBMCs or a T cell subset sorted from them (not recorded which). CDR3 nucleotide sequence: TGCGCCAGCAGCTTCACAGGGTCCCCTAACTATGGCTACACCTTC. It encodes CASSFTGSPNYGYTF.